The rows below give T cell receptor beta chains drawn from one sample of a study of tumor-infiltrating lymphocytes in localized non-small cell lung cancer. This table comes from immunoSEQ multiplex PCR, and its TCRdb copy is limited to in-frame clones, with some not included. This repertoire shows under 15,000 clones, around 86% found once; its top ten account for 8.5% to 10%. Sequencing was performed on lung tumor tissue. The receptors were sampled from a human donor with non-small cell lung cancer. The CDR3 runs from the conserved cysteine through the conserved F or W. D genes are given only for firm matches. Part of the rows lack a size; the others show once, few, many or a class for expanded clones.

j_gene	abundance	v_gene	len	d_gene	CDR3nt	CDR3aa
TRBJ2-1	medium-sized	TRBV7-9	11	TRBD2	TGTCAAAGCGGGAGCAGCAATGAGCAGTTCTTC	CQSGSSNEQFF
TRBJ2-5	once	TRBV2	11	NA	TGTGCCAGCAGTGAATCGGGGGCCCAGTACTTC	CASSESGAQYF
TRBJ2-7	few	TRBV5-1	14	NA	TGCGCCAGCAGCTTGGGACAGAACTCCTACGAGCAGTACTTC	CASSLGQNSYEQYF
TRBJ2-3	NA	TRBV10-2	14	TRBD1	TGCGCCAGTGGGTACGGACAGGCAACAGATACGCAGTATTTT	CASGYGQATDTQYF
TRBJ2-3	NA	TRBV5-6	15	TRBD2	TGTGCCAGCAGGTCCCTAGCGGTGAGCACAGATACGCAGTATTTT	CASRSLAVSTDTQYF
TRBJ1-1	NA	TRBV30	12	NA	TGTGCCTGGAGTCGACCCACCATAAGATCTTTCTTT	CAWSRPTIRSFF
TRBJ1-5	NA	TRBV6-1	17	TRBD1	TGTGCCAGCAGTGAATGGGCCGGGACAGTAGGCAATCAGCCCCAGCATTTT	CASSEWAGTVGNQPQHF
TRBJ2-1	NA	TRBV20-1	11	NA	TGCAGTGCTAGTCCTCTCAATGAGCAGTTCTTC	CSASPLNEQFF
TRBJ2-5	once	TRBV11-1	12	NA	TGTGCCAGCAGCTTAAGTCGAGAGACCCAGTACTTC	CASSLSRETQYF
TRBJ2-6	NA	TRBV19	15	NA	TGTGCCAGCAGAATTACAAGCGCTGGGGCCAACGTCCTGACTTTC	CASRITSAGANVLTF
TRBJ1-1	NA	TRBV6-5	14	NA	TGTGCCAGCAGTTACAGGGGGGCCAGCACTGAAGCTTTCTTT	CASSYRGASTEAFF
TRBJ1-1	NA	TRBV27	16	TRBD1	TGTGCCAGCAGTTTATTTCAGGGGGCCTCGAACACTGAAGCTTTCTTT	CASSLFQGASNTEAFF
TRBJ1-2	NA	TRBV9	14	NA	TGTGCCAGCAGCGTCGATCAGGAGGGGCATGGCTACACCTTC	CASSVDQEGHGYTF
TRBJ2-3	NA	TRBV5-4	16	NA	TGTGCCAGCAGCTTGTTACTTACGAGATACACAGATACGCAGTATTTT	CASSLLLTRYTDTQYF
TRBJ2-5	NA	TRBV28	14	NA	TGTGCCAGCAGTTTTGGCCCCCCCAGGGAGACCCAGTACTTC	CASSFGPPRETQYF
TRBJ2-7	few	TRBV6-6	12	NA	TGTGCCAGCAGTTACAGTTTAACAGGGCAGTACTTC	CASSYSLTGQYF
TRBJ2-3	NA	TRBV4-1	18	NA	TGCGCCAGCAGCCAAGACTGGAGCCCTCCGGGGTTCACAGATACGCAGTATTTT	CASSQDWSPPGFTDTQYF
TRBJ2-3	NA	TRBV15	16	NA	TGTGCCACCAGCAGAGATTGGGGGTCTAGCACAGATACGCAGTATTTT	CATSRDWGSSTDTQYF
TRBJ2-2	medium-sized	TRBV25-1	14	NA	TGTGCCAGCAGTGAGGCAGGTGACACCGGGGAGCTGTTTTTT	CASSEAGDTGELFF
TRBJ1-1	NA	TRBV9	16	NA	TGTGCCAGCAGCGTAGGGGTCAGGGCGGTGAACACTGAAGCTTTCTTT	CASSVGVRAVNTEAFF
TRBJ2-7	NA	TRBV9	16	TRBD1	TGTGCCAGCAGCGTAGGACCTCCGGGACAGGAAGACGAGCAGTACTTC	CASSVGPPGQEDEQYF